Shown below are 21 T cell receptor beta chains from a single sample sequenced in a study of type 1 and type 2 diabetes patients. Amplification started from genomic DNA. Multiplex PCR with 30 forward and 13 reverse primers amplified the TCR beta CDR3. TCRdb re-analysed the multiplex PCR reads in MiXCR, keeping a single row per CDR3 protein. The data hold approximately 260,000 distinct CDR3 sequences, with more than 45% observed a single time. Sequencing was performed on peripheral blood mononuclear cells (PBMCs). Receptors were obtained from a man younger than 35 with type 2 diabetes.

The V and J genes are TRBV6-1 and TRBJ1-1; D call uncertain. This CDR3 comprises 13 residues. V lost 5 bases and J lost 5, with 12 bases in between. CDR1 is MNHNS, CDR2 SASEGT, per germline. The CDR3 region is CASSYRKETEAFF. CDR3 DNA sequence: TGTGCCAGCAGTTACCGAAAGGAGACTGAAGCTTTCTTT.

This chain uses TRBV29-1 with TRBJ1-2; possible D gene TRBD1, 6 bases. The germline V and J ends were trimmed by 6 bases and 1 base, with 9 bases remaining between them. CDR1 and CDR2 (germline): SQVTM, ANQGSEA. This CDR3 contains 12 residues. Written as DNA, the CDR3 is TGCAGCGTGGGGGGCTATAACTATGGCTACACCTTC. This gives the protein CSVGGYNYGYTF.

As concerns this clonotype: The conserved phenylalanine or tryptophan is not found at the CDR3 terminus, so this likely reflects a read error. V and J are TRBV30 and TRBJ2-2; 7 bases match TRBD1. Germline assignment: CDR1 GTSNPN and CDR2 SVGIG (reference sequence). The CDR3 spans 12 residues. Trimming took 4 bases from V and 13 from J; bases not matched to a gene: 9. In DNA, the CDR3 is TGTGCCTGGAAGGGAAGGACAGGTCGGCTGTTTTCT. Protein sequence: CAWKGRTGRLFS.

This sequence joins TRBV19 and TRBJ2-7, with D possibly matching TRBD1 (6 bases). The CDR3 is 16 amino acids. Germline assignment: CDR1 LNHDA and CDR2 SQIVND (reference sequence). The V and J ends lost 5 bases and 3 bases respectively, with 20 bases between them. The CDR3 region is CASSGTGTRGYYEQYF. The CDR3 region has the DNA TGTGCCAGTAGTGGCACCGGGACAAGGGGATACTACGAGCAGTACTTC.

The sample holds a few counts of this clonotype. This sequence joins TRBV5-1 and TRBJ1-1, with no clear D. Deletions cut 0 bases from V and 4 bases from J, with 10 bases between. This CDR3 has 14 residues. CDR1 is SGHRS, CDR2 YFSETQ, per germline. The CDR3 reads CASSLGGWGTEAFF. The CDR3 nucleotides are TGCGCCAGCAGCTTGGGCGGATGGGGCACTGAAGCTTTCTTT.

The genes are TRBV20-1 and TRBJ2-7; D uncertain. The V end was cut by 6 bases, the J end by 1 base, with 10 bases between. The germline CDR1 and CDR2 sequences are DFQATT and SNEGSKA (reference sequence). The CDR3 consists of 12 residues. As DNA, the CDR3 is TGCAGTGCAGTAGCCCCTTCCTACGAGCAGTACTTC. It specifies CSAVAPSYEQYF.

The chain combines TRBV2 with TRBJ2-5; 9 bases map to TRBD2. J lost 3 bases, V lost 5 bases, and 1 base had no gene match. Germline V gives CDR1 SNHLY, CDR2 FYNNEI. This CDR3 has 13 amino acids. The DNA for the CDR3 is TGTGCCAGCAGTATAGCGGGAGAAGAGACCCAGTACTTC. This gives the protein CASSIAGEETQYF.

The chain carries TRBV25-1 and TRBJ1-1, with 8 bases identical to TRBD1. The germline V gene has CDR1 MGHDK and CDR2 SYGVNS. V shed 5 bases, J shed 5 bases, and the junction held 10 bases outside the gene matches. The CDR3 sequence is 15 residues long. Written as DNA, the CDR3 is TGTGCCAGCAGTCGACTCGGACAGGGTTGGACTGAAGCTTTCTTT. Protein: CASSRLGQGWTEAFF. Full variable domain (missing parts from reference TRBV25-1 and TRBJ1-1): EADIYQTPRYLVIGTGKKITLECSQTMGHDKMYWYQQDPGMELHLIHYSYGVNSTEKGDLSSESTVSRIRTEHFPLTLESARPSHTSQYLCASSRLGQGWTEAFFGQGTRLTVV.

This clonotype has only a few counts. The rearrangement links TRBV6-5 to TRBJ2-7; TRBD2 matches at 11 bases. This CDR3 has 16 amino acids. Germline CDR1 and CDR2: MNHEY and SVGAGI. Trimming cost V 4 bases and J 2 bases; bases outside gene matches: 7. The CDR3 is CASSFSIAGGPYEQYF. CDR3 coding DNA: TGTGCCAGCAGTTTCTCCATAGCGGGGGGGCCCTACGAGCAGTACTTC.

V is TRBV18 and J is TRBJ1-6; 7 positions match TRBD1. The J segment lost 5 bases and the V segment lost 5 bases, leaving 6 bases of the junction unmatched. The CDR3 contains 15 residues. Per the germline V gene, CDR1 is KGHSH and CDR2 is LQKENI. As DNA, the CDR3 is TGTGCCAGCTCAGTTACCGGGACAGATAATTCACCCCTCCACTTT. Protein product: CASSVTGTDNSPLHF.

This clonotype was detected a few times. CDR3 nucleotide sequence: TGTGCCACCCAGGGACTAGCGGGAAGCACAGATACGCAGTATTTT. This translates into CATQGLAGSTDTQYF. The chain combines TRBV19 with TRBJ2-3; 13 nucleotides match TRBD2. After removal of 10 bases from V and 0 bases from J, the junction contained 4 bases not matched to a gene. This CDR3 comprises 15 residues. The V gene's germline CDR1 is LNHDA and CDR2 SQIVND (reference sequence).

The chain has TRBV2 and TRBJ2-5, with 11 bases aligning to TRBD2. This CDR3 has 15 amino acids. The ends lost 3 bases at V and 5 bases at J; junction bases unmatched: 5. Germline V gene data show CDR1 as SNHLY and CDR2 as FYNNEI. As DNA, the CDR3 is TGTGCCAGCAGTGAGGAGGGACTAGCGGCGGAGACCCAGTACTTC. Amino acids: CASSEEGLAAETQYF. The full variable domain, in which reference TRBV2 and TRBJ2-5 provide the parts outside the CDR3, is EPEVTQTPSHQVTQMGQEVILRCVPISNHLYFYWYRQILGQKVEFLVSFYNNEISEKSEIFDDQFSVERPDGSNFTLKIRSTKLEDSAMYFCASSEEGLAAETQYFGPGTRLLVL.

Points on this clonotype: This may arise from a read error, as a much more abundant clone is one base away. V is TRBV19 and J is TRBJ2-2; D might be TRBD2 (5 bases). CDR1 LNHDA and CDR2 SQIVND come from the germline V gene (reference sequence). CDR3 length: 14 residues. The CDR3 here is CASSIYEGTGEPFF. The DNA for the CDR3 is TGTGCCAGTAGTATTTACGAGGGCACCGGGGAGCCGTTTTTT.

Worth noting for this clonotype: Being one base from a much bigger clone, this may be a read error. This likely comes from a read error, as the CDR3 has no conserved phenylalanine or tryptophan at its end. The chain combines TRBV7-3 with TRBJ1-6; no clear D gene. The V gene lost 5 bases and the J gene lost 10 bases, with 18 bases spanning the gap. The CDR3 is made up of 15 amino acids. Germline assignment: CDR1 SGHTA and CDR2 FQGTGA. The DNA for the CDR3 is TGTGCCAGCAGCCACTCGGCAGGCTGGAGGTCACCCCTCCACCTT. Translation gives CASSHSAGWRSPLHL.

The V call is TRBV5-1, the J call TRBJ2-7; 9 nucleotides match TRBD1. This CDR3 region has 13 residues. J gave up 3 bases and V 9 bases, and 7 bases lay outside the gene matches. Looked up from germline, CDR1 is SGHRS and CDR2 is YFSETQ. CDR3 loop: CATSTGGDYEQYF. DNA of the CDR3: TGCGCCACCTCGACAGGGGGGGACTACGAGCAGTACTTC.

CDR3 in DNA: TGTGCCAGCAGCTTTAGAGGGAGAGCCAATGAGCAGTTCTTC. This sequence encodes CASSFRGRANEQFF. The chain joins TRBV7-3 to TRBJ2-1, with D possibly matching TRBD2 (5 bases). CDR3 length: 14 residues. Germline V gene data show CDR1 as SGHTA and CDR2 as FQGTGA. The V and J ends lost 3 bases and 6 bases respectively, with 12 bases between them. The complete variable domain, with remaining parts taken from reference TRBV7-3 and TRBJ2-1, reads GAGVSQTPSNKVTEKGKYVELRCDPISGHTALYWYRQSLGQGPEFLIYFQGTGAADDSGLPNDRFFAVRPEGSVSTLKIQRTERGDSAVYLCASSFRGRANEQFFGPGTRLTVL.

This clonotype came up many times. The chain employs TRBV15 and TRBJ1-4, with 9 bases that match TRBD1. The germline CDR1 and CDR2 sequences are LNHNV and YYDKDF (reference sequence). The CDR3 extends over 16 amino acids. With V trimmed by 5 bases and J by 7 bases, 11 bases remained unmatched. The CDR3 sequence is CATSEDRGGAGEKLFF. The CDR3 DNA follows: TGTGCCACCAGCGAGGACAGGGGAGGAGCAGGTGAAAAACTGTTTTTT.

The chain couples TRBV25-1 to TRBJ2-2; D is possibly TRBD2 (7 bases). The CDR3 has 13 amino acids. With 5 bases removed from V and 8 bases from J, the gap between germline ends came to 12 bases. Germline V gene data show CDR1 as MGHDK and CDR2 as SYGVNS. CDR3 in amino acids: CASSPQGGGELFF. CDR3 bases: TGTGCCAGCAGTCCACAGGGAGGGGGGGAGCTGTTTTTT. Full variable domain (outside the CDR3, taken from reference TRBV25-1 and TRBJ2-2): EADIYQTPRYLVIGTGKKITLECSQTMGHDKMYWYQQDPGMELHLIHYSYGVNSTEKGDLSSESTVSRIRTEHFPLTLESARPSHTSQYLCASSPQGGGELFFGEGSRLTVL.

The table lists this clonotype with many counts. The chain couples TRBV2 to TRBJ1-2; D gene ambiguous. Trimming cost V 1 base and J 8 bases, with 5 bases left between them. This CDR3 has 11 amino acids. CDR1 SNHLY and CDR2 FYNNEI come from the germline V gene. This CDR3 is CASSEGLGYTF. The CDR3, as DNA: TGTGCCAGCAGTGAAGGGCTCGGCTACACCTTC.

This clonotype was recorded at least ten times. The chain carries TRBV7-3 and TRBJ2-7; D is uncertain. The CDR3 length is 14 residues. The ends were cut back, 5 bases at V and 2 bases at J, with 13 bases in the middle. Germline V gives CDR1 SGHTA, CDR2 FQGTGA. CDR3 region: CASSRRTDTYEQYF. The CDR3 DNA follows: TGTGCCAGCAGCCGCCGGACGGATACCTACGAGCAGTACTTC. The whole variable domain, remainder taken from reference TRBV7-3 and TRBJ2-7, is GAGVSQTPSNKVTEKGKYVELRCDPISGHTALYWYRQSLGQGPEFLIYFQGTGAADDSGLPNDRFFAVRPEGSVSTLKIQRTERGDSAVYLCASSRRTDTYEQYFGPGTRLTVT.

Worth noting for this clonotype: Germline and junction disagree at one end, which may indicate a read error. J is TRBJ1-1 and V is TRBV14; D gene ambiguous. Germline CDR1 is SGHDN and CDR2 is FVKESK. The CDR3 is 17 residues long. The CDR3 sequence is CASSQEVHRQMNTETFF. Written as DNA, the CDR3 is TGTGCCAGCAGCCAAGAGGTGCATCGGCAGATGAACACTGAAACTTTCTTT.